This T cell receptor (beta chain) derives from a study of spatial heterogeneity in lung cancer. Background on the study: Strongly correlated with TCR transcript counts in tumor regions was a T cell module score, which was a transcriptional module score calculated from matched bulk RNA-seq. Study conclusions and caveats: Tumor mutation count correlated with how many alpha and beta TCRs expanded intratumorally.

Losses at the gene ends were 4 bases for V and 6 bases for J; bases not matched to a gene: 7. Germline V gene data show CDR1 as MGHRA and CDR2 as YSYEKL. CDR3 length: 15 amino acids. In regard to this clonotype: No antigen is known for it.

Time point: sample taken at primary tumor resection. In each case, whole RNA from tumor, nontumor lung or frozen PBMC was sequenced unsorted. Unique molecular identifiers, one per molecule, were present on every TCR cDNA molecule. In TCRdb, the 5' RACE reads were re-called with MiXCR into one record per CDR3 protein. The sample lists around 26,000 distinct CDR3 sequences; roughly 8.6% were seen once. The sequence was obtained from a male donor with early-stage non-small cell lung cancer. The chain joins TRBV4-1 to TRBJ2-1, with 9 bases aligning to TRBD2. The sample in question was lung tumor tissue, obtained at surgery. The CDR3 DNA is TGCGCCAGCAGCCCGGGACTAGCTACGGTCAATGAGCAGTTCTTC. This sequence encodes CASSPGLATVNEQFF.